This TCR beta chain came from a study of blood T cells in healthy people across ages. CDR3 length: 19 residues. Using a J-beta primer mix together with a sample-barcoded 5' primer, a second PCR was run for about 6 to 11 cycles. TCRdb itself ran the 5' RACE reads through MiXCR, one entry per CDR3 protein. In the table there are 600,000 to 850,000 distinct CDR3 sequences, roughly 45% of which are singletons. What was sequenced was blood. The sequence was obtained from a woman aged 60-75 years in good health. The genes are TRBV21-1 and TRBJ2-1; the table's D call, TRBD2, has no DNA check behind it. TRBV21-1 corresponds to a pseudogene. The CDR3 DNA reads TGTGCCAGCAGCACCCGGACTAGCGGGACCCCCTTCTACTACAATGAGCAGTTCTTC. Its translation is CASSTRTSGTPFYYNEQFF.